A single sample is the source of the 10 T cell receptor beta chains below, sequenced in a study of shared clonotypes between healthy human individuals. The method was immunoSEQ multiplex PCR; TCRdb's version includes in-frame clones alone and lacks a portion of them. The top ten hold around 0.13% of the sample, which has 2 million to 2.5 million clones, almost 96% seen once. The material sequenced was naive CD4+ T cells sorted from blood. Subset specified: CD45RA+ positively selected. The receptors originated from a man in his late teens or twenties in good health.

The J gene is TRBJ2-3, the V gene TRBV18; no clear D gene. There are 15 residues in the CDR3. V gave up 5 bases and J gave up 0 bases, with 12 bases separating them. Germline V gene sequence: CDR1 KGHSH, CDR2 LQKENI. The CDR3 region is CASSSTTLSTDTQYF. In DNA, the CDR3 is TGTGCCAGCTCATCGACAACGCTCAGCACAGATACGCAGTATTTT.

The chain couples TRBV30 to TRBJ2-6, with D possibly matching TRBD1 (5 bases). The CDR3 loop spans 16 amino acids. The germline V gene encodes CDR1 GTSNPN and CDR2 SVGIG (reference sequence). Trimming pared 6 bases from V and 2 bases from J, leaving 17 bases between. The CDR3 loop reads CACQKTPRAGANVLTF. The DNA for the CDR3 is TGTGCCTGCCAAAAGACCCCCAGGGCTGGGGCCAACGTCCTGACTTTC.

J is TRBJ1-4 and V is TRBV6-5; D uncertain. This CDR3 is built from 12 residues. CDR1 and CDR2 from the germline V gene are MNHEY and SVGAGI. V was trimmed by 8 bases and J by 7 bases, leaving 11 bases between them. This CDR3 reads CASGRSGEKLFF. The CDR3 region has the DNA TGTGCCAGCGGGAGGTCGGGTGAAAAACTGTTTTTT.

As to this clone: Other DNA sequences in the sample encode the same CDR3. This sequence joins TRBV6-5 and TRBJ1-4; a weak D match, TRBD1 (5 bases). The CDR3 is 13 amino acids. Trimming left V 0 bases short and J 7 bases short, with 6 bases between. Germline lookup yields CDR1 MNHEY and CDR2 SVGAGI. This CDR3 reads CASSYSGGEKLFF. The CDR3 DNA follows: TGTGCCAGCAGTTACTCGGGGGGTGAAAAACTGTTTTTT.

The rearrangement uses TRBV6-1 and TRBJ2-7; the D gene is possibly TRBD1 (6 bases). Deletions cut 6 bases from V and 3 bases from J, with 18 bases between. Germline CDR1 MNHNS, CDR2 SASEGT. This CDR3 has 15 amino acids. The CDR3 bases are TGTGCCAGCAGGGCCTCGGGACAAGGGCTCTACGAGCAGTACTTC. Protein sequence: CASRASGQGLYEQYF.

Of note for this clone: At one boundary the junction diverges from the germline segment, which might be a read error. The chain employs TRBV5-1 and TRBJ2-3; D might be TRBD1 (6 bases). This CDR3 spans 10 amino acids. The germline gives CDR1 SGHRS, CDR2 YFSETQ. The CDR3 is CASRGIGQIF. The CDR3 DNA is TGCGCCAGTAGGGGAATCGGACAGATTTTT. Filled out from reference TRBV5-1 and TRBJ2-3, the complete variable domain reads KAGVTQTPRYLIKTRGQQVTLSCSPISGHRSVSWYQQTPGQGLQFLFEYFSETQRNKGNFPGRFSGRQFSNSRSEMNVSTLELGDSALYLCASRGIGQIFGPGTRLTVL.

This clone was recorded a few times. The chain carries TRBV7-2 and TRBJ2-7; 7 positions agree with TRBD1. With V trimmed by 4 bases and J by 1 base, 1 base remained unmatched. This CDR3 is 13 amino acids long. Germline CDR1 is SGHTA and CDR2 is FQGNSA. Here the CDR3 DNA reads TGTGCCAGCAGCTCGGGACAGTCCTACGAGCAGTACTTC. It codes for CASSSGQSYEQYF.

The chain recombines TRBV2 with TRBJ2-7; D might be TRBD2 (6 bases). Trimming took off 2 bases at V and 9 bases at J, with 14 bases between the two ends. The CDR3 contains 13 residues. Per germline, CDR1 SNHLY and CDR2 FYNNEI. CDR3 DNA sequence: TGTGCCAGCAGTGAACTAGCGCAGGGAACGCAGTACTTC. This gives the protein CASSELAQGTQYF.

This chain uses TRBV4-1 with TRBJ2-7, with 8 bases aligning to TRBD2. This CDR3 spans 16 amino acids. Unmatched junction bases numbered 11, after V lost 2 bases and J lost 5 bases. From germline, CDR1 is MGHRA and CDR2 YSYEKL. CDR3 region: CASSQSGLAASDEQYF. In nucleotides, the CDR3 is TGCGCCAGCAGCCAATCAGGACTAGCCGCATCCGACGAGCAGTACTTC.

The rearrangement links TRBV28 to TRBJ1-5; D not certain. The ends were cut back, 3 bases at V and 5 bases at J, with 14 bases in the middle. CDR1 is MDHEN and CDR2 is SYDVKM in the germline V gene. The CDR3 consists of 15 residues. The CDR3 region is CASSFSPGRYQPQHF. The CDR3 coding sequence is TGTGCCAGCAGTTTCAGCCCAGGTCGGTATCAGCCCCAGCATTTT.